This T cell receptor beta chain was sequenced for a study of T cell responses to AZD1222 COVID-19 vaccine. The overall study: The analysis combined second doses at about 4 or about 12 weeks. Study results and limitations: Receipt of two AZD1222 doses was followed by a rise in Spike-specific TCR breadth and depth.

V gave up 1 base and J gave up 3 bases, with 13 bases separating them. CDR3 length equals 15 residues. Germline lookup yields CDR1 MDHEN and CDR2 SYDVKM. Worth noting for this clone: Its antigen is as yet unknown.

Produced via immunoSEQ multiplex PCR; TCRdb's table is partial and in-frame only. The repertoire holds 100,000 or so clones, with 90% as singletons. The J gene is TRBJ2-7, the V gene TRBV28, with D perhaps TRBD2 (6 bases). The sequences come from peripheral blood, collected on day 0 of AZD1222 vaccination. The TCR comes from an adult in good health. The CDR3 protein is CASSLSGVPLYEQYF. The DNA for the CDR3 is TGTGCCAGCAGTTTATCGGGGGTCCCTCTCTACGAGCAGTACTTC.